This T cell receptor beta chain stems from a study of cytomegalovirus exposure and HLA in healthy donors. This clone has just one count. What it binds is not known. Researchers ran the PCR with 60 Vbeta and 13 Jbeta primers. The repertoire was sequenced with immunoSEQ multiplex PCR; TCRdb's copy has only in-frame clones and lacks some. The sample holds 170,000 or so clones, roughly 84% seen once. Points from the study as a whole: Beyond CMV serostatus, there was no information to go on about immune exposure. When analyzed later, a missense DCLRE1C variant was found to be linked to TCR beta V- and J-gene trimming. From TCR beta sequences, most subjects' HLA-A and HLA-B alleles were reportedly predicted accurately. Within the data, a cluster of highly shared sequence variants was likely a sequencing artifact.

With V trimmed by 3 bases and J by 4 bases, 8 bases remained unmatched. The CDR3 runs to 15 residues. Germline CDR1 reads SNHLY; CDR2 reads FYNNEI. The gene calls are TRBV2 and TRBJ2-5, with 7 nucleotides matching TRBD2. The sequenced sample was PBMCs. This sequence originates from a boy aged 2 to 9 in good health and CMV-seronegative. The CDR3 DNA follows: TGTGCCAGCAGTGACCGTGGGAGGGCCATAGAGACCCAGTACTTC. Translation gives CASSDRGRAIETQYF.